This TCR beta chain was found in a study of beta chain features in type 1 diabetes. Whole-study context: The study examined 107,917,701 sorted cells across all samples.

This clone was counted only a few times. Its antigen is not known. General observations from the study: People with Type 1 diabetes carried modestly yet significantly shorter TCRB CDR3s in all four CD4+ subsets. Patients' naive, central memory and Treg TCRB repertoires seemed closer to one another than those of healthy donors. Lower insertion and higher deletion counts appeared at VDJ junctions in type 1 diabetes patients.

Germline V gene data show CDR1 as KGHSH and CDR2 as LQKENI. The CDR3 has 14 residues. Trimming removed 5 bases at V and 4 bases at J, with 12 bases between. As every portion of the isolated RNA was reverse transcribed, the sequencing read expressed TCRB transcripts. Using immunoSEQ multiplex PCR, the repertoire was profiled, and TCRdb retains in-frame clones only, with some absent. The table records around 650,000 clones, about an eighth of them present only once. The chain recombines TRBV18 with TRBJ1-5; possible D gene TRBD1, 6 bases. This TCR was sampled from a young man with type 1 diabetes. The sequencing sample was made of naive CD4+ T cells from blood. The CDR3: CASSTQDRNQPQHF. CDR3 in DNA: TGTGCCAGCTCAACACAGGACAGAAATCAGCCCCAGCATTTT.